These 5 T cell receptor beta chains originate from one sample sequenced in a study of regulatory T cells in long-lasting Graves disease. Time point here: newly diagnosed GD, antithyroid drugs for less than 3 months. PBMCs provided the RNA from which the TCR library was made. Arm-PCR of CDR3 regions and iRepertoire HTBI primers were used to build TCR beta libraries. Using its own MiXCR run on the multiplex PCR reads, TCRdb lists one record per CDR3 protein. The table has 540,000 or so distinct CDR3 sequences, 13% seen once. The data also belong to a second study, concerning T cells in Graves' hyperthyroidism and ophthalmopathy.

Sample: peripheral blood mononuclear cells (PBMCs), taken at new diagnosis, from a patient treated with antithyroid drugs. The receptors originated from a man aged 25 to 40 with Graves disease.

The chain combines TRBV7-8 with TRBJ2-1, with 12 bases identical to TRBD2. The CDR3 extends over 15 amino acids. Germline lookup yields CDR1 SGHVS and CDR2 FQNEAQ. Losses at the gene ends were 0 bases for V and 10 bases for J; bases not matched to a gene: 4. The DNA for the CDR3 is TGTGCCAGCAGCTTAGCGGCTAGCGGGAGGGGGGAGCAGTTCTTC. As protein: CASSLAASGRGEQFF. The variable domain in full, with the rest retrieved from reference TRBV7-8 and TRBJ2-1, is GAGVSQSPRYKVAKRGQDVALRCDPISGHVSLFWYQQALGQGPEFLTYFQNEAQLDKSGLPSDRFFAERPEGSVSTLKIQRTQQEDSAVYLCASSLAASGRGEQFFGPGTRLTVL.

The chain couples TRBV6-2 or TRBV6-3 to TRBJ2-2; no clear D. Between the trimmed V and J ends, which lost 6 bases and 3 bases, there was a span of 26 bases. The CDR3 extends over 19 amino acids. Germline loops: CDR1 MNHEY, CDR2 SVGEGT. This CDR3 is CASSLGPHRTVPDTGELFF. Here the CDR3 DNA reads TGTGCCAGCAGCCTTGGGCCCCATCGGACCGTCCCCGACACCGGGGAGCTGTTTTTT.

V and J are TRBV19 and TRBJ2-2; 10 bases are a match to TRBD2. The CDR3 is 16 residues long. The V gene's germline CDR1 is LNHDA and CDR2 SQIVND (reference sequence). J was trimmed by 4 bases and V by 5 bases; bases with no gene match: 7. CDR3 residues: CASSASGGLATGELFF. The CDR3 nucleotides are TGTGCCAGTAGTGCTAGCGGGGGTCTGGCCACCGGGGAGCTGTTTTTT.

This clonotype was counted ten times or more. This could be a read error, since a much larger clone is one nucleotide away. The V call is TRBV11-2, the J call TRBJ2-1, with D possibly being TRBD1 (5 bases). CDR1 is SGHAT, CDR2 FQNNGV, per germline. This CDR3 region has 12 residues. CDR3 in DNA: TGTACCAGCAGCTTAGGGGACAATGAGCAGTTCTTC. Translation gives CTSSLGDNEQFF.

This clonotype showed up many times. V gene TRBV6-2 or TRBV6-3 combines with J gene TRBJ2-1; D gene unclear. V dropped 2 bases and J dropped 5 bases, with 22 bases sitting between them. CDR1 and CDR2 from the germline V gene are MNHEY and SVGEGT. The CDR3 sequence is 18 residues long. The CDR3 loop reads CASSYERYPASSNNEQFF. The CDR3 DNA is TGTGCCAGCAGTTACGAGCGTTACCCTGCATCGTCAAACAATGAGCAGTTCTTC.